Listed below are T cell receptor beta chains from one sample, sequenced in a study of T cell repertoires in cytomegalovirus infection. TCRdb re-called the reads through MiXCR, storing one row per CDR3 protein. This table has around 190,000 distinct CDR3 sequences, around 15% appearing once. Sequencing used PBMCs. The receptors stem from a human donor in good health (CMV status not recorded). Some clones in this sample may be carry-over from other donors' samples. CDR3s include the opening cysteine and the closing phenylalanine or tryptophan. Fields, in order: CDR3 length, J gene, V gene, CDR3 protein.

length: 13; J: TRBJ1-3; V: TRBV12-3/TRBV12-4; CDR3: CASSDRKGNTIYF
length: 15; J: TRBJ2-1; V: TRBV5-4; CDR3: CASSLWALRVGEQFF
length: 17; J: TRBJ2-1; V: TRBV12-3/TRBV12-4; CDR3: CASSLIISSGSLDEQFF
length: 19; J: TRBJ2-2; V: TRBV29-1; CDR3: CSVGQGPGTSGRNTGELFF
length: 17; J: TRBJ2-5; V: TRBV5-6; CDR3: CASSFLISGSYQETQYF
length: 16; J: TRBJ2-7; V: TRBV6-2/TRBV6-3; CDR3: CASSYPGQGATYEQYF
length: 14; J: TRBJ1-2; V: TRBV2; CDR3: CASSDEGGKYGYTF
length: 14; J: TRBJ2-1; V: TRBV27; CDR3: CASSLYGRSNEQFF
length: 13; J: TRBJ2-3; V: TRBV7-3; CDR3: CASSRLVRDTQYF
length: 16; J: TRBJ2-1; V: TRBV7-2; CDR3: CASSSGVARAYNEQFF
length: 14; J: TRBJ1-3; V: TRBV28; CDR3: CATSRGGPGNTIYF
length: 16; J: TRBJ2-7; V: TRBV4-3; CDR3: CASSQDRGQVPYEQYF
length: 12; J: TRBJ1-1; V: TRBV7-2; CDR3: CASSLAVGEAFF
length: 15; J: TRBJ2-2; V: TRBV19; CDR3: CASRRLAANTGELFF
length: 17; J: TRBJ2-3; V: TRBV9; CDR3: CASSVVGSGGAGDTQYF
length: 13; J: TRBJ1-1; V: TRBV12-3/TRBV12-4; CDR3: CASRITGHTEAFF
length: 15; J: TRBJ2-1; V: TRBV2; CDR3: CASSEALNRVDEQFF
length: 15; J: TRBJ1-2; V: TRBV25-1; CDR3: CASSESRGLGYGYTF
length: 14; J: TRBJ1-1; V: TRBV11-2; CDR3: CANSLNQGVPRAFF
length: 15; J: TRBJ2-5; V: TRBV28; CDR3: CASNLAGGRQETQYF
length: 18; J: TRBJ2-7; V: TRBV20-1; CDR3: CSARGATLGRAKSDEQYF
length: 14; J: TRBJ2-1; V: TRBV7-9; CDR3: CASSLVGGYNEQFF
length: 14; J: TRBJ2-4; V: TRBV7-2; CDR3: CASSLGWGSDIQYF
length: 15; J: TRBJ1-1; V: TRBV11-2; CDR3: CASSLAAYRGAEAFF
length: 18; J: TRBJ2-7; V: TRBV2; CDR3: CASSGLQWGQGASYEQYF
length: 14; J: TRBJ2-2; V: TRBV7-2; CDR3: CASSLGINTGELFF
length: 14; J: TRBJ2-3; V: TRBV29-1; CDR3: CSVEWRGDTDTQYF
length: 14; J: TRBJ2-2; V: TRBV2; CDR3: CASSEQGATGELFF
length: 14; J: TRBJ1-6; V: TRBV5-6; CDR3: CASSPYRGQAPLHF